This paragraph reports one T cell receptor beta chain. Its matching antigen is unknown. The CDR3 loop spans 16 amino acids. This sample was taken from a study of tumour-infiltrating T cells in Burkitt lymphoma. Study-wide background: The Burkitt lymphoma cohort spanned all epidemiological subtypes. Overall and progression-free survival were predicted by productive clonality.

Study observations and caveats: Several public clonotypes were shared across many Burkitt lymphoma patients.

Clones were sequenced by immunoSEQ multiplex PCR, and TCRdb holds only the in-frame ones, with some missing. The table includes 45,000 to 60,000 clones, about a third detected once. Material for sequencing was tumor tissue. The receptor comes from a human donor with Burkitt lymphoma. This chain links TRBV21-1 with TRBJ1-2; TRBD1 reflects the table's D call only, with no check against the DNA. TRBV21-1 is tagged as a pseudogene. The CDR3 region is CASSKTGQGGDYGYTF. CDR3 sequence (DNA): TGTGCCAGCAGCAAAACAGGACAGGGGGGGGACTATGGCTACACCTTC.